This is a list of T cell receptor beta chains from one sample in a study of blood T cell repertoires in COVID-19. TCRdb's copy holds only in-frame clones and misses some; the assay was immunoSEQ multiplex PCR. Among hundreds of thousands of clones listed, around four fifths were seen once. Sequencing was done on a sample of PBMCs or T cells enriched from blood (not recorded which). These receptors originate from a woman aged 50 to 60 who had been exposed to COVID-19. CDR3s include the opening cysteine and the closing phenylalanine or tryptophan. Fields, in order: V gene, clone size, J gene, D gene, CDR3 protein, CDR3 DNA. D genes are given only for firm matches. Part of the rows lack a size; the others show once, few, many or a class for expanded clones.

v_gene: TRBV27
abundance: -
j_gene: TRBJ1-1
d_gene: -
CDR3aa: CASSPRRGQMNTEAFF
CDR3nt: TGTGCCAGCAGTCCAAGACGGGGACAAATGAACACTGAAGCTTTCTTT

v_gene: TRBV6-5
abundance: few
j_gene: TRBJ2-7
d_gene: -
CDR3aa: CASEADNIYEQYF
CDR3nt: TGTGCCAGCGAGGCGGATAATATCTACGAGCAGTACTTC

v_gene: TRBV6-5
abundance: -
j_gene: TRBJ2-3
d_gene: -
CDR3aa: CASTIARPSTDTQYF
CDR3nt: TGTGCCAGCACCATAGCGCGTCCTAGCACAGATACGCAGTATTTT

v_gene: TRBV28
abundance: -
j_gene: TRBJ2-3
d_gene: -
CDR3aa: CASRTDAAGWGTQYF
CDR3nt: TGTGCCAGCAGGACGGACGCCGCGGGGTGGGGTACGCAGTATTTT

v_gene: TRBV7-9
abundance: -
j_gene: TRBJ1-2
d_gene: -
CDR3aa: CASSLDVAGYGYTF
CDR3nt: TGTGCCAGCAGCTTAGATGTGGCGGGGTATGGCTACACCTTC

v_gene: TRBV19
abundance: -
j_gene: TRBJ2-3
d_gene: -
CDR3aa: CASSVVVRADTQYF
CDR3nt: TGTGCCAGTAGTGTGGTTGTCAGAGCGGATACGCAGTATTTT

v_gene: TRBV18
abundance: few
j_gene: TRBJ2-3
d_gene: -
CDR3aa: CASSPSTGGTDTQYF
CDR3nt: TGTGCCAGCTCACCCTCGACGGGGGGCACAGATACGCAGTATTTT

v_gene: TRBV14
abundance: -
j_gene: TRBJ1-1
d_gene: TRBD1
CDR3aa: CASSQSGGPQWTEAFF
CDR3nt: TGTGCCAGCAGCCAATCAGGGGGCCCTCAGTGGACTGAAGCTTTCTTT

v_gene: TRBV28
abundance: -
j_gene: TRBJ1-1
d_gene: TRBD1
CDR3aa: CASSSQGAEAFF
CDR3nt: TGTGCCAGCAGTTCCCAGGGGGCTGAAGCTTTCTTT

v_gene: TRBV11-2
abundance: few
j_gene: TRBJ1-4
d_gene: -
CDR3aa: CASSSQGQGGEKLFF
CDR3nt: TGTGCCAGCAGCTCACAGGGTCAAGGGGGTGAAAAACTGTTTTTT

v_gene: TRBV18
abundance: -
j_gene: TRBJ1-3
d_gene: -
CDR3aa: CASSTGSGNTIYF
CDR3nt: TGTGCCAGCTCAACAGGGTCTGGAAACACCATATATTTT

v_gene: TRBV3-1/TRBV3-2
abundance: -
j_gene: TRBJ1-3
d_gene: -
CDR3aa: CASSRGLFSGNTIYF
CDR3nt: TGTGCCAGCAGCCGGGGACTGTTCTCTGGAAACACCATATATTTT

v_gene: TRBV5-1
abundance: -
j_gene: TRBJ2-1
d_gene: TRBD2
CDR3aa: CASSPLAGGLSYNEQFF
CDR3nt: TGCGCCAGCAGCCCCTTAGCGGGCGGCCTCTCCTACAATGAGCAGTTCTTC

v_gene: TRBV12-3/TRBV12-4
abundance: once
j_gene: TRBJ1-6
d_gene: -
CDR3aa: CASSLGGGPLHF
CDR3nt: TGTGCCAGCAGCCTGGGGGGTGGACCCCTCCACTTT

v_gene: TRBV29-1
abundance: -
j_gene: TRBJ1-1
d_gene: -
CDR3aa: CSATGGGQGSTEAFF
CDR3nt: TGCAGCGCCACAGGCGGTGGGCAGGGAAGCACTGAAGCTTTCTTT

v_gene: TRBV5-1
abundance: -
j_gene: TRBJ2-2
d_gene: -
CDR3aa: CASSLRGQANTGELFF
CDR3nt: TGCGCCAGCAGCTTACGAGGTCAAGCGAACACCGGGGAGCTGTTTTTT

v_gene: TRBV19
abundance: -
j_gene: TRBJ2-7
d_gene: -
CDR3aa: CASSIDRGYEQYF
CDR3nt: TGTGCCAGTAGTATAGACAGGGGCTACGAGCAGTACTTC

v_gene: TRBV27
abundance: -
j_gene: TRBJ1-1
d_gene: TRBD1
CDR3aa: CASRWTGVTEAFF
CDR3nt: TGTGCCAGCAGATGGACAGGGGTGACTGAAGCTTTCTTT

v_gene: TRBV11-2
abundance: -
j_gene: TRBJ1-2
d_gene: -
CDR3aa: CASSLHMMRGTGGYTF
CDR3nt: TGTGCCAGCAGCTTACACATGATGCGGGGAACCGGTGGCTACACCTTC

v_gene: TRBV5-8
abundance: few
j_gene: TRBJ2-5
d_gene: -
CDR3aa: CASSLSSPLMETQYF
CDR3nt: TGTGCCAGCAGCTTGAGTAGCCCACTCATGGAGACCCAGTACTTC

v_gene: TRBV5-6
abundance: -
j_gene: TRBJ1-2
d_gene: -
CDR3aa: CASSFQGRANYGYTF
CDR3nt: TGTGCCAGCAGCTTTCAGGGGAGGGCTAACTATGGCTACACCTTC

v_gene: TRBV3-1/TRBV3-2
abundance: once
j_gene: TRBJ1-2
d_gene: TRBD1
CDR3aa: CASSQSDRERDGYTF
CDR3nt: TGTGCCAGCAGCCAGTCGGACAGGGAGAGGGATGGCTACACCTTC

v_gene: TRBV30
abundance: -
j_gene: TRBJ1-3
d_gene: -
CDR3aa: CAWSVRGSGNTIYF
CDR3nt: TGTGCCTGGAGTGTACGGGGATCTGGAAACACCATATATTTT

v_gene: TRBV4-3
abundance: -
j_gene: TRBJ1-4
d_gene: TRBD1
CDR3aa: CASSVGQGGGSNEKLFF
CDR3nt: TGCGCCAGCAGCGTAGGACAGGGAGGAGGGTCTAATGAAAAACTGTTTTTT